This TCR beta chain was identified in a study of cytomegalovirus exposure and HLA in healthy donors. Study-wide points: There were reportedly fewer N-insertions in an Asian-associated ancestry cluster than the roughly 610-donor mean, in a later analysis. One cluster of highly shared sequence variants probably arose as a sequencing artifact.

Unrecorded immune exposure was likely among donors, who were nominally healthy when sampled. This CDR3 contains 14 residues. With 5 bases removed from V and 4 bases from J, the gap between germline ends came to 15 bases. Germline CDR1 and CDR2: SGHKS and YYEKEE (reference sequence). PCR involved 60 Vbeta and 13 Jbeta primers. TCRdb's copy holds only in-frame clones and misses some; the assay was immunoSEQ multiplex PCR. This sample has around 80,000 clones, with about 79% found just once. About this clone itself: Its antigen is undetermined.

The chain recombines TRBV5-5 with TRBJ1-1; D perhaps matches TRBD1 (6 bases). Sequenced material: PBMCs. The TCR originated in a female donor in good health and CMV-seronegative. The CDR3 protein is CASRSGQTSTEAFF. In DNA form, the CDR3 reads TGTGCCAGCAGATCTGGACAGACCTCCACTGAAGCTTTCTTT.